This T cell receptor (beta chain) is from a study of T cells in Graves' hyperthyroidism and ophthalmopathy. Findings and limits, study-wide: The model's output predicted ophthalmopathy at a median of 6.5 months prior to onset.

Amplification yielded TCR beta CDR3 regions, with RNA transcripts as the source. The HTBI primer set drove a first-round RT-PCR of the TCR CDR3. Each CDR3 protein gets one entry after TCRdb re-called the multiplex PCR reads with MiXCR. The repertoire holds around 480,000 distinct CDR3 sequences, with approximately 14% as singletons. V lost 8 bases and J lost 0, with 11 bases in between. This CDR3 is 14 amino acids long. CDR1 LNHDA and CDR2 SQIVND come from the germline V gene (reference sequence). This clonotype was recorded many times. Its specificity is unknown. The sequence was collected from a woman aged 18-29 years with Graves' hyperthyroidism. Material for sequencing was blood. The gene calls are TRBV19 and TRBJ2-1, with D possibly matching TRBD1 (5 bases). CDR3 loop: CASDSQGSYNEQFF. Written as DNA, the CDR3 is TGTGCCAGTGACAGTCAGGGCTCCTACAATGAGCAGTTCTTC.